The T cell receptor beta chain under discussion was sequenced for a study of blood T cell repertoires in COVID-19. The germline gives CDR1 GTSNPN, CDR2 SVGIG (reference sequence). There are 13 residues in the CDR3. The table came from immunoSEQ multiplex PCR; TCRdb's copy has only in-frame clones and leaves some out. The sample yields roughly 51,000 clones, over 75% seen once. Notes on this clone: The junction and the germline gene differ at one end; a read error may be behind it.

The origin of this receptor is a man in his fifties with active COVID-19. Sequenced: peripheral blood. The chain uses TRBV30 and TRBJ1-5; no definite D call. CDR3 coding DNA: TGTGCCTGGAGTCGAGGTAGCAGTCAGCCCCAGCATTTT. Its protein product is CAWSRGSSQPQHF.